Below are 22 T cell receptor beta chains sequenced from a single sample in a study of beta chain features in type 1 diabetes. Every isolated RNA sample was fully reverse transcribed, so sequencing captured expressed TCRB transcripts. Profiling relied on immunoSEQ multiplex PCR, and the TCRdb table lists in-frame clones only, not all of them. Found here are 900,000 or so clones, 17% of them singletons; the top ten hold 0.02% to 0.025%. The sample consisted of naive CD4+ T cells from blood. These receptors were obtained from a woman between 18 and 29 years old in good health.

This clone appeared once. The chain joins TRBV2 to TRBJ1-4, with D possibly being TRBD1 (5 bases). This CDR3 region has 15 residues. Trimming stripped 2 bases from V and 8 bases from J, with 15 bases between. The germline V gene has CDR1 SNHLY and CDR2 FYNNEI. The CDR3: CASSERGRAGEKLFF. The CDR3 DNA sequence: TGTGCCAGCAGTGAACGGGGCAGGGCCGGGGAAAAACTGTTTTTT.

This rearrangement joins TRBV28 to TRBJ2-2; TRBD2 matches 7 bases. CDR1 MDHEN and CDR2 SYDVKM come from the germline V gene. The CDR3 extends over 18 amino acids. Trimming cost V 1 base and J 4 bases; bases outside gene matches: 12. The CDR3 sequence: CASSLSRLAFPSTGELFF. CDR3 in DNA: TGTGCCAGCAGTTTATCCCGACTAGCATTCCCGTCCACCGGGGAGCTGTTTTTT.

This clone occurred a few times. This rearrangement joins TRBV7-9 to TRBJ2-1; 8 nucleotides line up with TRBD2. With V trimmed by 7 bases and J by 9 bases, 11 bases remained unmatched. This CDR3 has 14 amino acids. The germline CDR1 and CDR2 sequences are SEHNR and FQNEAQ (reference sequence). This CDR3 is CASNVGTSFSEQFF. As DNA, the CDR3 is TGTGCCAGCAATGTGGGGACTAGTTTCAGTGAGCAGTTCTTC. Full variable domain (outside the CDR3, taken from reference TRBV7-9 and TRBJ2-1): DTGVSQNPRHKITKRGQNVTFRCDPISEHNRLYWYRQTLGQGPEFLTYFQNEAQLEKSRLLSDRFSAERPKGSFSTLEIQRTEQGDSAMYLCASNVGTSFSEQFFGPGTRLTVL.

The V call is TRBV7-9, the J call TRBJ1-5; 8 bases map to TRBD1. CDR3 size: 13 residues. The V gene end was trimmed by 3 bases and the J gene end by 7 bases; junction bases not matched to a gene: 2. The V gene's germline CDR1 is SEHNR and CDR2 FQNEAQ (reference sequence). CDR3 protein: CASSLTGEQPQHF. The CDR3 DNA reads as TGTGCCAGCAGCTTGACAGGGGAGCAGCCCCAGCATTTT.

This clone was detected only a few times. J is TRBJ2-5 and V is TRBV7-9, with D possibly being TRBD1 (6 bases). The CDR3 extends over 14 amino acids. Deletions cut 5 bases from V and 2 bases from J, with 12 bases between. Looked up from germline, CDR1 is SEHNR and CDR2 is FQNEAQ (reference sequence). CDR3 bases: TGTGCCAGCAGCCACTCGACAGGTCAAGAGACCCAGTACTTC. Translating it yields CASSHSTGQETQYF. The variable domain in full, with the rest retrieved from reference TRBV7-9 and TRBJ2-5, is DTGVSQNPRHKITKRGQNVTFRCDPISEHNRLYWYRQTLGQGPEFLTYFQNEAQLEKSRLLSDRFSAERPKGSFSTLEIQRTEQGDSAMYLCASSHSTGQETQYFGPGTRLLVL.

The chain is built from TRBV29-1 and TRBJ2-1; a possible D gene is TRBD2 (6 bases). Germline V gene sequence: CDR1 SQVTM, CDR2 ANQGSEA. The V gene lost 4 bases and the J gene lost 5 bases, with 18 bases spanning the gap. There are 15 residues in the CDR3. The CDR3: CSVVRSAGTNNEQFF. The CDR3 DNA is TGCAGCGTTGTAAGGAGCGCGGGAACCAACAATGAGCAGTTCTTC.

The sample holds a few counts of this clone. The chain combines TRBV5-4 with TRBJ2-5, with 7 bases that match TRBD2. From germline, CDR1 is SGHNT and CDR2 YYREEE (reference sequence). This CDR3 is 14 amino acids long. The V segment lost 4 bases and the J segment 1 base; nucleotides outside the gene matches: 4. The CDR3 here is CASSPTSAQETQYF. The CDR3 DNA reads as TGTGCCAGCAGCCCCACTAGCGCCCAAGAGACCCAGTACTTC.

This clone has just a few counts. The CDR3 loop is CATSRDGGGAGANVLTF. The DNA for the CDR3 is TGTGCCACCAGCAGAGATGGTGGAGGGGCTGGGGCCAACGTCCTGACTTTC. The chain joins TRBV15 to TRBJ2-6; weak D call: TRBD2 (6 bases). This CDR3 is 17 amino acids long. V lost 0 bases, J lost 2 bases, and 11 bases lay in between. Germline lookup yields CDR1 LNHNV and CDR2 YYDKDF (reference sequence).

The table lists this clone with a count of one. CDR3 nucleotides: TGTGCCAGCAGTCTACGGGACTTCTTCAATGAGCAGTTCTTC. It translates to CASSLRDFFNEQFF. The J gene is TRBJ2-1, the V gene TRBV28, with D possibly matching TRBD2 (6 bases). Trimming removed 5 bases from V and 6 bases from J, with 14 bases in between. CDR3 length equals 14 residues. Germline CDR1 MDHEN, CDR2 SYDVKM.

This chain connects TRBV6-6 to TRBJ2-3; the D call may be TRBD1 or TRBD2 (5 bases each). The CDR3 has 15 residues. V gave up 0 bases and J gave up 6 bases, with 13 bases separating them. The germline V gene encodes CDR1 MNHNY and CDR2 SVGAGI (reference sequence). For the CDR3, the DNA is TGTGCCAGCAGTTACTCGATCGGGGCTCCGGATACGCAGTATTTT. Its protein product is CASSYSIGAPDTQYF.

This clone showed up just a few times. In nucleotides, the CDR3 is TGTGCCAGCAGTGTGTCGGGACACATTCCCGGCTACACCTTC. This gives the protein CASSVSGHIPGYTF. This chain uses TRBV2 with TRBJ1-2; maybe TRBD1 (6 bases). Germline-derived CDR1 and CDR2 are SNHLY and FYNNEI. This CDR3 comprises 14 residues. V gave up 4 bases and J gave up 8 bases, with 17 bases separating them.

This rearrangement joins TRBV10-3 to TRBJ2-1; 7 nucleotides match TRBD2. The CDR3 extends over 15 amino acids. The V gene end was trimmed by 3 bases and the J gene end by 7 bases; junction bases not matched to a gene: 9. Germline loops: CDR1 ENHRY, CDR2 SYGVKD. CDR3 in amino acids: CAISEIAGRGNEQFF. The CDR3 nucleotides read TGTGCCATCAGTGAAATAGCGGGTCGTGGAAATGAGCAGTTCTTC.

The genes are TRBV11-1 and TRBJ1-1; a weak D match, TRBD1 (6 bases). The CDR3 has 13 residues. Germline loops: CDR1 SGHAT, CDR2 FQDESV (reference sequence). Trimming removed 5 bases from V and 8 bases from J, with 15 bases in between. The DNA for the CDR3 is TGTGCCAGCAGCCTGATCAGGGGCGGGGAAGCTTTCTTT. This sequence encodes CASSLIRGGEAFF.

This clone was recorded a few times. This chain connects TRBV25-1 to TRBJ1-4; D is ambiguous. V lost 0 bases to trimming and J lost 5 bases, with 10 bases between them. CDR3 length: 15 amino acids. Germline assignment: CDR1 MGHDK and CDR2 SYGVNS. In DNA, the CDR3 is TGTGCCAGCAGTGAATATAAGGGAATGAATGAAAAACTGTTTTTT. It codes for CASSEYKGMNEKLFF.

The CDR3 coding sequence is TGCGCCAGCAGTCAAACCCGCCCAGTACTAATGGGGTTCTACGAGCAGTACTTC. This encodes CASSQTRPVLMGFYEQYF. The V gene is TRBV23-1, the J gene TRBJ2-7, with D unresolved. Being an ORF, TRBV23-1 has a function that is uncertain. The CDR3 sequence is 18 residues long. V was shortened by 2 bases and J by 3 bases, with 23 bases between the two germline ends.

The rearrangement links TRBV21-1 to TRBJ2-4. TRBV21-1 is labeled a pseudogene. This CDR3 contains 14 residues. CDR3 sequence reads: CASIGFDPKNIQYF. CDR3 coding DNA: TGTGCCAGCATCGGATTCGACCCCAAAAACATTCAGTACTTC.

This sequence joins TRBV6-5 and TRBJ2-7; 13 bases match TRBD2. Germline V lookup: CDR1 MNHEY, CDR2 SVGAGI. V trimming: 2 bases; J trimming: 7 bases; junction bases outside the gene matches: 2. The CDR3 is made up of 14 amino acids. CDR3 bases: TGTGCCAGCAGTTACCCGGGACTAGCGGGGGAGCAGTACTTC. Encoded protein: CASSYPGLAGEQYF.

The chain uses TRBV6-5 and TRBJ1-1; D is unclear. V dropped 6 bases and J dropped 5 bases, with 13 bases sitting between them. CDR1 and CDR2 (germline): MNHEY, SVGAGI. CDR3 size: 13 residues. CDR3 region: CASRASSVTEAFF. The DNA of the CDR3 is TGTGCCAGCAGGGCAAGTTCTGTGACTGAAGCTTTCTTT.

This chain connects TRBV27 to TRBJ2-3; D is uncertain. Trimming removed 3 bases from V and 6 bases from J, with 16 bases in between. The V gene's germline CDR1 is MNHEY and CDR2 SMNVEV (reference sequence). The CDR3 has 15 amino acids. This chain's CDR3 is CASSFGTVPPDTQYF. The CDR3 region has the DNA TGTGCCAGCAGTTTCGGAACAGTTCCACCTGATACGCAGTATTTT.

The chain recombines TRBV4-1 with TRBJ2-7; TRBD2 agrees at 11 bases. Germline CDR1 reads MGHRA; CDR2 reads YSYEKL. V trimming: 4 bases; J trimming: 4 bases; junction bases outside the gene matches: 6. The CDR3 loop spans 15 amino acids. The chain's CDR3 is CASSLLAGVPYEQYF. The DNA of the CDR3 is TGCGCCAGCAGCCTACTAGCGGGAGTTCCGTACGAGCAGTACTTC.

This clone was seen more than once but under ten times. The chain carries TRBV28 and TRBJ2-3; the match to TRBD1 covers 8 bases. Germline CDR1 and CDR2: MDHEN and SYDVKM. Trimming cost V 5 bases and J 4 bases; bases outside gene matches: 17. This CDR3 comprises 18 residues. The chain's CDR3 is CASSPRAARGLVADTQYF. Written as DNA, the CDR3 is TGTGCCAGCAGTCCCCGGGCGGCCAGGGGGCTGGTTGCAGATACGCAGTATTTT.

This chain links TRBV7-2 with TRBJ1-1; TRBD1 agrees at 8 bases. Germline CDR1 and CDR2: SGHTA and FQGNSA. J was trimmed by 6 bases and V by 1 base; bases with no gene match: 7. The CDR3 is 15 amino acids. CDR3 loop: CASSLVTGGIPEAFF. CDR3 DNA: TGTGCCAGCAGCTTAGTCACAGGGGGGATCCCTGAAGCTTTCTTT.